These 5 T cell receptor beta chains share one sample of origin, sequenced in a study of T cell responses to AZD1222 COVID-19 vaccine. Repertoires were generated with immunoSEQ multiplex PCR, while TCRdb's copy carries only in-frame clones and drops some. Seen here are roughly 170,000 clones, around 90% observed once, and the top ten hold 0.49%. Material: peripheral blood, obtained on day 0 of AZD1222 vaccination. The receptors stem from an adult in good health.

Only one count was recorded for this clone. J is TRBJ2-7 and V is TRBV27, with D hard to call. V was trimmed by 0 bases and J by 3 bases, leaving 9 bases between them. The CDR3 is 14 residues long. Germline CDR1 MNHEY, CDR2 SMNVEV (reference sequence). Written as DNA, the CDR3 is TGTGCCAGCAGTTTATCAGGATTCATCTACGAGCAGTACTTC. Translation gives CASSLSGFIYEQYF.

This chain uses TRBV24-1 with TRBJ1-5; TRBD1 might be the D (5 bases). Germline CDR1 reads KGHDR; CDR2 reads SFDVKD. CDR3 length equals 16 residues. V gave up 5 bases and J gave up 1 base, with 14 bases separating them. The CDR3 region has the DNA TGTGCCACCAGTGTCGGACATTCCCTAAGCAATCAGCCCCAGCATTTT. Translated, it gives CATSVGHSLSNQPQHF.

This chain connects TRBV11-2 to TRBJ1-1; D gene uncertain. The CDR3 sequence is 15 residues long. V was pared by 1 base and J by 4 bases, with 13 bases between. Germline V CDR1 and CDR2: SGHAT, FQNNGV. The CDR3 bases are TGTGCCAGCAGCTTAGGGTCAGGTACCTTCACTGAAGCTTTCTTT. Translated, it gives CASSLGSGTFTEAFF.

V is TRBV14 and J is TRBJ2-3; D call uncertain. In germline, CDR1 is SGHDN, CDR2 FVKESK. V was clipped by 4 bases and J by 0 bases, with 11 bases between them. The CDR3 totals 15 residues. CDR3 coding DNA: TGTGCCAGCAGCCGGCAGCTTGCTAGCACAGATACGCAGTATTTT. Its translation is CASSRQLASTDTQYF. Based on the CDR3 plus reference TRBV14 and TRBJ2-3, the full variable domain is EAGVTQFPSHSVIEKGQTVTLRCDPISGHDNLYWYRRVMGKEIKFLLHFVKESKQDESGMPNNRFLAERTGGTYSTLKVQPAELEDSGVYFCASSRQLASTDTQYFGPGTRLTVL.

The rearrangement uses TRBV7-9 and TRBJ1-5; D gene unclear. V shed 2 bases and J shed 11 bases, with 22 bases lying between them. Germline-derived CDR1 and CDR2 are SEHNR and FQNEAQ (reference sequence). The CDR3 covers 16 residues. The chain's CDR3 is CASSLIWWVRDGAQHF. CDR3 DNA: TGTGCCAGCAGCTTAATCTGGTGGGTTCGGGATGGGGCCCAGCATTTT.